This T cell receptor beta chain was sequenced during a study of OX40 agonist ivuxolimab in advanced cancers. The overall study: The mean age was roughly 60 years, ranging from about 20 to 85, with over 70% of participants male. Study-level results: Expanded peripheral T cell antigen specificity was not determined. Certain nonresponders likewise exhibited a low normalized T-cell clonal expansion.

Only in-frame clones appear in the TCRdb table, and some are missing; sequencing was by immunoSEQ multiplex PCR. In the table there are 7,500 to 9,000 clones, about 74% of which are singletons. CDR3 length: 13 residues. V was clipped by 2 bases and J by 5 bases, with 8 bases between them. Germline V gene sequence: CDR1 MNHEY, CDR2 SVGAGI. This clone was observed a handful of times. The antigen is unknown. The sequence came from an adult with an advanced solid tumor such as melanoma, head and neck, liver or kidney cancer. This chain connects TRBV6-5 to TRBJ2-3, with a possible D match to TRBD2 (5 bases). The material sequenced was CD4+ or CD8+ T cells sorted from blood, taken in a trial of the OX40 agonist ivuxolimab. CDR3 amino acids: CASSYPTRDTQYF. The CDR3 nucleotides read TGTGCCAGCAGTTACCCAACTAGAGATACGCAGTATTTT.